This record covers a single T cell receptor beta chain. Its antigen is as yet unknown. Compared with germline, one end of the junction differs, possibly owing to a read error. Using RNA transcripts as the source, TCR beta CDR3 regions were amplified. Using the HTBI primer set, a first-round RT-PCR was run on the TCR CDR3. TCRdb re-called the multiplex PCR reads with MiXCR, one entry per CDR3 protein. Of some 800,000 distinct CDR3 sequences listed, 38% are singletons. The sample is drawn from a study of T cells in Graves' hyperthyroidism and ophthalmopathy. General study points: Separation of ophthalmopathy from stable hyperthyroidism was achieved by a 13 V-J model.

Hyperthyroidism patients were newly diagnosed, had disease duration under 2 months, and were aged 18 to 65 years. The PBMCs were sourced from fresh peripheral blood (around 9.9 ml). The CDR3 has 15 amino acids. Germline CDR1 and CDR2: SGHTA and FQGNSA. Sequences were obtained from blood. The rearrangement links TRBV7-2 to TRBJ2-7; D gene uncertain. The receptor was derived from a man between 18 and 35 years old with Graves' hyperthyroidism. The DNA of the CDR3 is TGTGCCAACAGCTTAGAAAGGCTAGGTTCCTACGAGCAGTACTTC. It is translated as CANSLERLGSYEQYF.